In its sample, the clone carrying this TCR beta chain was seen once. This entry is derived from a study of blood T cell repertoires in COVID-19. For the study at large: COVID-19 samples collected from the United States, Italy and Spain covered acute and convalescent phases.

Data came from immunoSEQ multiplex PCR; TCRdb stores just in-frame clones and leaves some out. Of 30,000 to 50,000 clones listed, around 83% are singletons. This CDR3 is 15 amino acids long. The V end lost 2 bases, the J end lost 5 bases, and 15 bases lay between the germline ends. The germline V gene has CDR1 LNHDA and CDR2 SQIVND (reference sequence). Sample: peripheral blood. J is TRBJ2-5 and V is TRBV19, with a weak D call TRBD1 (5 bases). The TCR sequence derives from a man aged 60 to 75 with acute or convalescent COVID-19. CDR3 sequence reads: CASSISRFGAETQYF. The DNA of the CDR3 is TGTGCCAGTAGTATATCCAGGTTTGGGGCCGAGACCCAGTACTTC. Looking up the rest from reference TRBV19 and TRBJ2-5 gives the full variable domain: DGGITQSPKYLFRKEGQNVTLSCEQNLNHDAMYWYRQDPGQGLRLIYYSQIVNDFQKGDIAEGYSVSREKKESFPLTVTSAQKNPTAFYLCASSISRFGAETQYFGPGTRLLVL.